This passage covers 16 T cell receptor beta chains from one sample sequenced in a study of cytomegalovirus exposure and HLA in healthy donors. The PCR had 60 Vbeta and 13 Jbeta primers. The table came from immunoSEQ multiplex PCR; TCRdb's copy has only in-frame clones and leaves some out. The table shows some 100,000 clones, with around four fifths occurring only once. The sample consisted of PBMCs. These receptors came from a woman aged 45-59 years in good health and CMV-seropositive.

The chain uses TRBV13 and TRBJ2-2; TRBD2 might be the D (6 bases). Germline CDR1 is PRHDT and CDR2 is FYEKMQ (reference sequence). This CDR3 has 14 residues. The ends were cut back, 0 bases at V and 5 bases at J, with 7 bases in the middle. This CDR3 reads CASSLGLATGELFF. Here the CDR3 DNA reads TGTGCCAGCAGCTTAGGGCTAGCGACCGGGGAGCTGTTTTTT.

The genes are TRBV5-1 and TRBJ2-1; D call uncertain. CDR1 is SGHRS and CDR2 is YFSETQ in the germline V gene. The CDR3 consists of 12 residues. The V end lost 4 bases, the J end lost 4 bases, and 6 bases lay between the germline ends. This chain's CDR3 is CASSGPYNEQFF. In DNA form, the CDR3 reads TGCGCCAGCAGCGGGCCATACAATGAGCAGTTCTTC. Full variable domain (missing parts from reference TRBV5-1 and TRBJ2-1): KAGVTQTPRYLIKTRGQQVTLSCSPISGHRSVSWYQQTPGQGLQFLFEYFSETQRNKGNFPGRFSGRQFSNSRSEMNVSTLELGDSALYLCASSGPYNEQFFGPGTRLTVL.

The V gene is TRBV23-1, the J gene TRBJ1-2; D not certain. TRBV23-1 falls under the ORF class, with uncertain function. The CDR3 extends over 13 amino acids. The V and J ends lost 6 bases and 1 base respectively, with 9 bases between them. The DNA of the CDR3 is TGCGCCAGCAGCCAACGGGATAACTATGGCTACACCTTC. The encoded protein is CASSQRDNYGYTF.

The chain recombines TRBV6-6 with TRBJ2-7, with D unclear. Germline values: CDR1 MNHNY, CDR2 SVGAGI (reference sequence). The length of the CDR3 is 12 residues. The germline V and J ends were trimmed by 4 bases and 5 bases, with 9 bases remaining between them. This CDR3 is CASSSLMDEQYF. The CDR3 nucleotides are TGTGCCAGCAGTTCACTTATGGACGAGCAGTACTTC.

In the case of this clone: An end of the junction differs from the germline gene, which may be a read error. Different DNA sequences within this sample yield the same CDR3. The gene calls are TRBV7-6 and TRBJ2-3; perhaps TRBD2 as D (5 bases). Germline V gene sequence: CDR1 SGHVS, CDR2 FNYEAQ. This CDR3 region has 14 residues. The CDR3 reads CASSPSGSTDTQYF. The CDR3 nucleotides read TGTGCCAGCAGCCCAAGCGGTAGCACAGACACGCAGTATTTT.

V is TRBV6-5 and J is TRBJ2-3; D is perhaps TRBD1 (5 bases). The CDR3 has 16 residues. Germline assignment: CDR1 MNHEY and CDR2 SVGAGI. V gave up 4 bases and J gave up 4 bases, with 18 bases separating them. In DNA, the CDR3 is TGTGCCAGCAGTTTTAGTAGCACACTCAGGGCAGATACGCAGTATTTT. Encoded protein: CASSFSSTLRADTQYF.

This sequence joins TRBV10-3 and TRBJ1-1, with D uncertain. There are 13 residues in the CDR3. Germline loops: CDR1 ENHRY, CDR2 SYGVKD. Trimming stripped 11 bases from V and 0 bases from J, with 13 bases between. In nucleotides, the CDR3 is TGTGCCGTGGGAGGAGGGTTGAACACTGAAGCTTTCTTT. Its translation is CAVGGGLNTEAFF.

V usage is TRBV27 and J usage is TRBJ1-1, with D perhaps matching TRBD1 (5 bases). Germline CDR1 and CDR2: MNHEY and SMNVEV (reference sequence). The V gene lost 1 base and the J gene lost 2 bases, with 11 bases spanning the gap. The CDR3 consists of 15 residues. The CDR3 nucleotides are TGTGCCAGCAGTTTATTAGGGGCTGGTAACACTGAAGCTTTCTTT. Encoded protein: CASSLLGAGNTEAFF.

J is TRBJ2-5 and V is TRBV6-1, with D possibly TRBD1 on 6 matching bases. The assigned J gene may be wrong: the sequence end matches TRBJ2-7 better. Per the germline V gene, CDR1 is MNHNS and CDR2 is SASEGT. The CDR3 spans 14 residues. CDR3 coding DNA: TGTGCCAGCCGAACCGGCAGGGGAACCTACGAGCAGTACTTC. Encoded protein: CASRTGRGTYEQYF.

This chain links TRBV7-2 with TRBJ1-3; maybe TRBD1 (6 bases). Trimming cost V 5 bases and J 3 bases, with 20 bases left between them. Germline V gene sequence: CDR1 SGHTA, CDR2 FQGNSA. The CDR3 is made up of 17 amino acids. The CDR3 nucleotides are TGTGCCAGCAGCCTGTACAGGGAGACGCTTTTTGGAAACACCATATATTTT. Translated, it gives CASSLYRETLFGNTIYF.

The chain joins TRBV6-1 to TRBJ2-7; TRBD2 is a possible D gene (6 bases). V shed 8 bases and J shed 4 bases, with 21 bases lying between them. Per the germline V gene, CDR1 is MNHNS and CDR2 is SASEGT. This CDR3 is built from 15 residues. CDR3 bases: TGTGCCAGCGGCGGAGGAAGGGGAGGCGGATACGAGCAGTACTTC. Translation: CASGGGRGGGYEQYF.

This rearrangement joins TRBV5-6 to TRBJ1-5; 8 positions match TRBD1. CDR3 length: 14 amino acids. The junction had 4 bases not matched to a gene; V was cut back by 4 bases and J by 4 bases. Germline V gene lookup returns CDR1 SGHDT and CDR2 YYEEEE. This CDR3 is CASSDRGANQPQHF. The CDR3, as DNA: TGTGCCAGCAGCGACAGGGGAGCGAATCAGCCCCAGCATTTT.

This clone was found once. The chain couples TRBV7-8 to TRBJ2-7; the match to TRBD1 covers 8 bases. CDR3 length: 12 amino acids. Trimming took 7 bases from V and 3 from J; bases not matched to a gene: 2. CDR1 and CDR2 (germline): SGHVS, FQNEAQ. CDR3 DNA sequence: TGTGCCAGCAACGACAGGGGCTACGAGCAGTACTTC. This gives the protein CASNDRGYEQYF.

The chain uses TRBV6-6 and TRBJ2-2; D possibly corresponds to TRBD1 (5 bases). This CDR3 is built from 16 residues. Germline lookup yields CDR1 MNHNY and CDR2 SVGAGI (reference sequence). The V and J ends lost 7 bases and 4 bases respectively, with 19 bases between them. The CDR3: CASTKKAQGSTGELFF. Here the CDR3 DNA reads TGTGCCAGCACTAAAAAAGCCCAGGGCAGCACCGGGGAGCTGTTTTTT.

This clone was seen a few times. The chain is built from TRBV9 and TRBJ2-3; 7 bases are shared with TRBD2. V lost 3 bases and J lost 6; bases outside the gene matches: 7. This CDR3 spans 14 amino acids. CDR1 SGDLS and CDR2 YYNGEE come from the germline V gene. The CDR3 DNA reads as TGTGCCAGCAGCGAGACTAGCTCGGGTGATACGCAGTATTTT. Protein product: CASSETSSGDTQYF.

The V and J genes are TRBV7-6 and TRBJ2-2, with 7 positions matching TRBD1. V lost 1 base and J lost 5; bases outside the gene matches: 4. The CDR3 is made up of 15 amino acids. Germline CDR1 and CDR2: SGHVS and FNYEAQ. This CDR3 reads CASSLGTGETGELFF. The CDR3 DNA reads as TGTGCCAGCAGCTTAGGTACAGGGGAAACCGGGGAGCTGTTTTTT.